This T cell receptor beta chain appears in the sequencing data of a study of blood T cell repertoires in COVID-19. Whole-study context: Samples representing acute and convalescent COVID-19 were sourced from the United States, Italy and Spain. Nucleic acid was either cDNA or gDNA, and it came from T cells, B-cell-depleted T cells, or PBMCs.

How the authors handled the data: From reference gene primer amplification, estimates of nucleated cell counts were derived. Sequenced by immunoSEQ multiplex PCR; TCRdb stores in-frame clones only, minus some. Clone size and V and J calls were adopted from that table, with D and trimming inferred from the DNA. This table holds about 250,000 clones, roughly 89% found once. The CDR3 contains 15 residues. Germline values: CDR1 KGHSH, CDR2 LQKENI. Trimming took off 6 bases at V and 4 bases at J, with 16 bases between the two ends. The sample comprised peripheral blood. The chain uses TRBV18 and TRBJ1-5; a possible D gene is TRBD1 (5 bases). The sequence was collected from a woman between 40 and 50 years old who had recovered from COVID-19. Here the CDR3 DNA reads TGTGCCAGCTCTCGCGAGGACGGGGGAAATCAGCCCCAGCATTTT. It encodes CASSREDGGNQPQHF.